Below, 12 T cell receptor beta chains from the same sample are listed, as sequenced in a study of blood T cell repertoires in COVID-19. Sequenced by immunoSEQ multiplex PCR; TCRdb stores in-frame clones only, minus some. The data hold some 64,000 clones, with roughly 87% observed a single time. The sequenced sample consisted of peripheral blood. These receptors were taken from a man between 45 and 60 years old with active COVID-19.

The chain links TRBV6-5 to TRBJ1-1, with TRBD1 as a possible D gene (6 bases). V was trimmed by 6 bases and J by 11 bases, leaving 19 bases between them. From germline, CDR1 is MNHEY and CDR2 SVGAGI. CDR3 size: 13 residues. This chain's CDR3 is CASRPPGGPVAFF. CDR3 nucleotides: TGTGCCAGCAGACCACCCGGGGGGCCTGTGGCTTTCTTT.

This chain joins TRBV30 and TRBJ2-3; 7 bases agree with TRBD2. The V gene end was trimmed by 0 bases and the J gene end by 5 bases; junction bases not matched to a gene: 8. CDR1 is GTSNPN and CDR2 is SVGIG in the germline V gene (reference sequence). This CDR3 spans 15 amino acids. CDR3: CAWSVGGGRGDTQYF. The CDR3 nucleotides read TGTGCCTGGAGTGTCGGCGGGGGACGGGGAGATACGCAGTATTTT.

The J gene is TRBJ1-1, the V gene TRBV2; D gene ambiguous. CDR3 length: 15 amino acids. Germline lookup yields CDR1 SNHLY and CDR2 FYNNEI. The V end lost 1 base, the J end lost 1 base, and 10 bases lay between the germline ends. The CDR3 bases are TGTGCCAGCAGTGAAGGGGCGAGACAGAACACTGAAGCTTTCTTT. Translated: CASSEGARQNTEAFF.

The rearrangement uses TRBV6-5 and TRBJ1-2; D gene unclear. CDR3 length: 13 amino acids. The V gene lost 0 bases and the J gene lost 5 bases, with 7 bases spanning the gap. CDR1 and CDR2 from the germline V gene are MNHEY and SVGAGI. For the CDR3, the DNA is TGTGCCAGCAGTTACTCGTCGTATTATGGCTACACCTTC. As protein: CASSYSSYYGYTF.

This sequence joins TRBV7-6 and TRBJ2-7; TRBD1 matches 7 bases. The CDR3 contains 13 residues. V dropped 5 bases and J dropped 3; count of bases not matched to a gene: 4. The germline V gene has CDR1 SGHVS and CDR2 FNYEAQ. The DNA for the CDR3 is TGTGCCAGCAGCGAACGACAGGGCTACGAGCAGTACTTC. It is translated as CASSERQGYEQYF.

The CDR3 spells CASSRGAWELFF. CDR3 DNA: TGTGCCAGCAGCCGGGGGGCGTGGGAGCTGTTTTTT. The J gene is TRBJ2-2, the V gene TRBV7-2; TRBD2 might be the D (7 bases). Per the germline V gene, CDR1 is SGHTA and CDR2 is FQGNSA. V was cut by 5 bases and J by 9 bases, with 10 bases left in between. CDR3 size: 12 residues.

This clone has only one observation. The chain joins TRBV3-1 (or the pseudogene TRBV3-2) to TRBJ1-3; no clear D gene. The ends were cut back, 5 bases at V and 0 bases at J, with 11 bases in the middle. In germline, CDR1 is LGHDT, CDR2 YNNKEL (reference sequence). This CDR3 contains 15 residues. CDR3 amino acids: CASSSSGSSGNTIYF. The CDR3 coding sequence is TGTGCCAGCAGCTCGAGTGGGAGCTCTGGAAACACCATATATTTT.

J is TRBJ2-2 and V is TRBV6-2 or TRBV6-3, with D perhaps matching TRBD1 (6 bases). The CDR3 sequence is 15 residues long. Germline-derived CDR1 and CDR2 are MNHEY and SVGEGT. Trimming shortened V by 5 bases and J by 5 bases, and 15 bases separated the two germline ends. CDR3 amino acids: CASSPIQGETGELFF. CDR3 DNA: TGTGCCAGCAGTCCCATACAGGGAGAAACCGGGGAGCTGTTTTTT.

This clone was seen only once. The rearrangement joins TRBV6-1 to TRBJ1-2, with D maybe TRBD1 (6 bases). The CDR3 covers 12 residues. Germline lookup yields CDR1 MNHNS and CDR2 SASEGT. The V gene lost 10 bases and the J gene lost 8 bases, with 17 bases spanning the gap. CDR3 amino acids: CATHRDNVGYTF. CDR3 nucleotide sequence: TGTGCCACGCACCGGGACAATGTGGGCTACACCTTC.

In DNA form, the CDR3 reads TGTGCCAGCAGTTTAAGAGGGAACGGCTACACCTTC. Translating it yields CASSLRGNGYTF. The chain joins TRBV12-3 or TRBV12-4 to TRBJ1-2, with unresolved D. The CDR3 consists of 12 residues. Trimming shortened V by 2 bases and J by 8 bases, and 9 bases separated the two germline ends.

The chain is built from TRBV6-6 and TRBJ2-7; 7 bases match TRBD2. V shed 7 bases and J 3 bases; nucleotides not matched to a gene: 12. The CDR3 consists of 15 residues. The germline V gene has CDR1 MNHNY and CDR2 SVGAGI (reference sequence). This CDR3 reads CASTEGGGGNYEQYF. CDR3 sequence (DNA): TGTGCCAGCACCGAGGGAGGCGGGGGTAACTACGAGCAGTACTTC.

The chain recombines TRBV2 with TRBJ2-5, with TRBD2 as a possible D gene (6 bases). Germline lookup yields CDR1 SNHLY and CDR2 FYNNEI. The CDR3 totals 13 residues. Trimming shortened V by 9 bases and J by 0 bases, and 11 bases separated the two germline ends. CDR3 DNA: TGTGCCAGTTTCCGGGACTACCAAGAGACCCAGTACTTC. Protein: CASFRDYQETQYF.